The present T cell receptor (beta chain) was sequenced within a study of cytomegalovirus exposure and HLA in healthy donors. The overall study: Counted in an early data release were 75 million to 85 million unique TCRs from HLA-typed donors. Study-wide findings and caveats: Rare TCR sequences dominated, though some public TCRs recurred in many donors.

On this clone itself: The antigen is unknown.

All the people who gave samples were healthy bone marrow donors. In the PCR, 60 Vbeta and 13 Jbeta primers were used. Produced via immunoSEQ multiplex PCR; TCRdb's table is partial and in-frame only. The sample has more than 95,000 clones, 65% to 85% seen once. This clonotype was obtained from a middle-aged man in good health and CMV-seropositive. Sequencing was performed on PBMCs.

CDR3 sequence reads: CASSPGASGRMILGETQYF. The CDR3 DNA follows: TGTGCCAGCAGCCCGGGGGCTAGCGGGAGGATGATTCTTGGGGAGACCCAGTACTTC. The chain uses TRBV7-9 and TRBJ2-5; 11 nucleotides line up with TRBD2. V dropped 5 bases and J dropped 5; count of bases not matched to a gene: 19. CDR3 length equals 19 residues. CDR1 and CDR2 (germline): SEHNR, FQNEAQ (reference sequence).